This T cell receptor (beta chain) originates from a study of T cell responses to AZD1222 COVID-19 vaccine. Clones were sequenced by immunoSEQ multiplex PCR, and TCRdb holds only the in-frame ones, with some missing. The sample shows 140,000 to 150,000 clones, roughly 91% of them seen only once. In this sample, this clone turned up a few times. V was trimmed by 10 bases and J by 7 bases, leaving 14 bases between them. CDR3 size: 13 residues. Germline CDR1 and CDR2: LNHDA and SQIVND (reference sequence). The TCR sequence derives from an adult who received the AZD1222 COVID-19 vaccine. The rearrangement uses TRBV19 and TRBJ1-6, with a tentative D call TRBD1 (6 bases). The sequences come from peripheral blood, collected 28 days after the second AZD1222 dose. DNA for the CDR3: TGTGCCACCGAGTCGGGGGCAAATTCACCCCTCCACTTT. It is translated as CATESGANSPLHF.